Detailed here is one TCR beta chain. The method was immunoSEQ multiplex PCR; TCRdb's version includes in-frame clones alone and lacks a portion of them. This table has around 50,000 clones, roughly 80% appearing once. CDR1 SGHRS and CDR2 YFSETQ come from the germline V gene. V lost 2 bases, J lost 8 bases, and 9 bases stayed unmatched. The CDR3 is 14 amino acids. The data stem from a study of blood T cell repertoires in COVID-19. The sequenced sample was peripheral blood. This receptor was taken from a human donor in a cohort sampled during active COVID-19. The V call is TRBV5-1, the J call TRBJ1-2, with 7 bases matching TRBD1. CDR3 bases: TGCGCCAGCAGCTTCTTTAGACAGGGTGACGGCTACACCTTC. It is translated as CASSFFRQGDGYTF.